The entry that follows covers one T cell receptor (beta chain) sequence. The antigen is undetermined. Trimming took off 7 bases at V and 5 bases at J, with 20 bases between the two ends. The CDR3 is 15 residues long. The germline gives CDR1 MDHEN, CDR2 SYDVKM. This sample was taken from a study of cytomegalovirus exposure and HLA in healthy donors. Study-wide background: Earlier, some 170 million T cells were analyzed, and fewer than 120 million unique TCR beta sequences were found among them. Study-wide results and caveats: Cytomegalovirus status was reportedly diagnosed by the classifier with high specificity and sensitivity.

60 Vbeta and 13 Jbeta primers were used in PCR. The method was immunoSEQ multiplex PCR; TCRdb's version includes in-frame clones alone and lacks a portion of them. The profile shows some 160,000 clones, about 85% of them singletons. Source material: PBMCs. The origin of this receptor is a man aged 30-40 years in good health and CMV-seropositive. This sequence joins TRBV28 and TRBJ1-2; D might be TRBD1 (5 bases). This chain's CDR3 is CASKVPDTETYGYTF. In nucleotides, the CDR3 is TGTGCCAGCAAGGTTCCGGACACCGAAACTTATGGCTACACCTTC.